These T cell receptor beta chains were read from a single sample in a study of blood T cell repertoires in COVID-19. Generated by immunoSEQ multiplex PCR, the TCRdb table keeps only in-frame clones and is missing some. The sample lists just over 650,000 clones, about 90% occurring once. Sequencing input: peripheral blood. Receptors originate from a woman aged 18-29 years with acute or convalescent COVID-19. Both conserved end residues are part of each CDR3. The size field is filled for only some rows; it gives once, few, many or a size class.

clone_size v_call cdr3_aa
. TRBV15 CATSRQHVVHTTNEKLFF
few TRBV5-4 CASRRDRGLADTQYF
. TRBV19 CASRDREFLETNEKLFF
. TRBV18 CASSRTSRWEQYF
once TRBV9 CASSAGLNLYEQYF
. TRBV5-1 CASSLDTGSGNTIYF
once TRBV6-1 CASSESWDSSYEQYF
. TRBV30 CAWSRRGHGYTF
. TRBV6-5 CASSRRERDSYTF
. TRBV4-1 CASSQSPPGRGTYEQYF
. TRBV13 CASSPGTASGYGYTF
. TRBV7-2 CASSHSATYEQYF
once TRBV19 CASSRRPGGQPQHF
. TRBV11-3 CASSPGTGGDVRPYNEQFF
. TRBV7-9 CASKGRRGLHNEQFF
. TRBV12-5 CASGFTGTSTHEAFF
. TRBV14 CASSQVRTARYEQYF
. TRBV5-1 CASSWNPVSGGSNEQFF
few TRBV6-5 CASSSLQGPINQPQHF
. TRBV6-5 CASSYGQGVIGYTF
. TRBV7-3 CASSSTGVSDTQYF
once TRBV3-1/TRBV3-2 CASSQTQGADYGYTF
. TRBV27 CASSLTYQGPETQYF
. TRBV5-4 CASSSAGTRNEQFF
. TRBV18 CASSGTTNEQFF
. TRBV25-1 CASSEGTSGTYNEQFF
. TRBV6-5 CASSYLGTGNSPLHF
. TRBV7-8 CASSQGQGNYGYTF
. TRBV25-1 CASTYAGGYTF
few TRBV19 CASSEWDRGKFPDTEAFF
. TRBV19 CASSIGPGELYGYTF
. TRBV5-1 CASSLWDMNTEAFF
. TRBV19 CASTGETQPQHF
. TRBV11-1 CASSPTGTPSYEQYF
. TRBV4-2 CASSQGQKIYNSPLHF
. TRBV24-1 CATSESGSYGYTF
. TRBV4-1 CASSQVSNGRGGEQYF
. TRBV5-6 CASSLELVGQFF
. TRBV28 CASSLKDRDSNTEAFF
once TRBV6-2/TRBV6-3 CASSPSLGAQAFF
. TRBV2 CASSDRGGTEAFF
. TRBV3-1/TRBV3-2 CASSRQGAQPQHF
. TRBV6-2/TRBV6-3 CASSYTGTRSRNSNQPQHF
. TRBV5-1 CASREGQTNTEAFF
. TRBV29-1 CSVTSGTDYYGYTF
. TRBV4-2 CASSQSNGGAIGTQYF
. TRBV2 CASRLGQGGSYEQYF
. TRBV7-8 CASSATGGYNEQFF
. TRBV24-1 CATGQTPYEQYF
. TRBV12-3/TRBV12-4 CASSRGLRQPQHF
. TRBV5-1 CASSPASGSYNEQFF
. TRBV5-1 CASSFGGGAEAFF
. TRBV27 CASSLWGPSTDTQYF
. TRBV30 CAWSVGQGIQPQHF
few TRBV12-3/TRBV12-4 CASSPQGGELFF
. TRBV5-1 CASKRDEANAEAFF